Below, 14 T cell receptor beta chains from the same sample are listed, as sequenced in a study of T cell responses to AZD1222 COVID-19 vaccine (dated by TCRdb to the early 2020s). The time point label, as the study defines it: about 28 days (+/-7) after the second vaccine dose. Receptor libraries were prepared by the immunoSEQ multiplex PCR assay. TCRdb holds this immuneACCESS table with in-frame rearrangements only. Some clones are missing; in checked studies, unresolved V genes explain under half, and the rest has no known cause. Present in this sample are 150,000 to 200,000 clones, 94% of which were seen just once. The top ten constitute 4% to 5.5% of the sample. The specimen comprised peripheral blood, sampled 28 days after the second AZD1222 dose. These receptors originate from an adult who received the AZD1222 COVID-19 vaccine.

This chain connects TRBV12-3 or TRBV12-4 to TRBJ1-5; D remains unclear. CDR3 length equals 13 residues. V was shortened by 5 bases and J by 4 bases, with 9 bases between the two germline ends. The DNA of the CDR3 is TGTGCCAGCAGTCTGGCCCATAATCAGCCCCAGCATTTT. It translates to CASSLAHNQPQHF.

J is TRBJ1-5 and V is TRBV7-2; 8 nucleotides agree with TRBD1. Trimming at V came to 4 bases and at J to 6 bases, leaving 8 bases not matched to a gene. Germline V CDR1 and CDR2: SGHTA, FQGNSA. CDR3 length: 15 amino acids. In DNA, the CDR3 is TGTGCCAGCAGCTCACAGGGGGGGGGAGGTCAGCCCCAGCATTTT. It translates to CASSSQGGGGQPQHF.

The rearrangement uses TRBV9 and TRBJ2-4, with TRBD2 identical over 8 bases. From germline, CDR1 is SGDLS and CDR2 YYNGEE. With V trimmed by 0 bases and J by 6 bases, 8 bases remained unmatched. This CDR3 spans 16 amino acids. The chain's CDR3 is CASSVGTGGPRNIQYF. In DNA form, the CDR3 reads TGTGCCAGCAGCGTAGGCACGGGAGGGCCGAGAAACATTCAGTACTTC.

V is TRBV25-1 and J is TRBJ1-5; 10 nucleotides match TRBD1. The CDR3 length is 16 residues. V was clipped by 4 bases and J by 6 bases; unmatched bases: 9. CDR1 and CDR2 (germline): MGHDK, SYGVNS. CDR3 nucleotide sequence: TGTGCCAGCAGTGCCGGACAGGGGGTGTTCGGTCAGCCCCAGCATTTT. It yields the protein CASSAGQGVFGQPQHF.

The chain uses TRBV24-1 and TRBJ2-1, with TRBD2 identical over 10 bases. The V segment lost 3 bases and the J segment 5 bases; nucleotides outside the gene matches: 12. The CDR3 length is 18 residues. Germline CDR1 and CDR2: KGHDR and SFDVKD. The CDR3 region is CATSDPDSGRNPHNEQFF. CDR3 sequence (DNA): TGTGCCACCAGTGATCCAGATAGCGGGAGGAATCCCCACAATGAGCAGTTCTTC.

This clone was picked up a small number of times. V and J are TRBV30 and TRBJ1-2; D gene uncertain. Germline V CDR1 and CDR2: GTSNPN, SVGIG (reference sequence). Between the trimmed V and J ends, which lost 0 bases and 2 bases, there was a span of 13 bases. This CDR3 region has 15 residues. This chain's CDR3 is CAWSVLGRSNYGYTF. CDR3 in DNA: TGTGCCTGGAGTGTACTAGGCAGGAGCAACTATGGCTACACCTTC.

The CDR3 region is CASSISGRANGELFF. The CDR3 DNA sequence: TGTGCCAGCAGCATTAGCGGGAGGGCCAACGGGGAGCTGTTTTTT. The chain recombines TRBV7-3 with TRBJ2-2; 11 bases match TRBD2. Trimming took 5 bases from V and 7 from J; bases not matched to a gene: 6. CDR3 length: 15 amino acids. CDR1 and CDR2 (germline): SGHTA, FQGTGA.

This sequence joins TRBV7-2 and TRBJ2-1; D ambiguous. This CDR3 comprises 13 residues. V shed 0 bases and J shed 9 bases, with 9 bases lying between them. Germline V gives CDR1 SGHTA, CDR2 FQGNSA. Here the CDR3 reads CASSLALTTEQFF. The CDR3 DNA follows: TGTGCCAGCAGCTTAGCGTTGACGACTGAGCAGTTCTTC.

Details on this clone: Other DNA sequences from this sample encode an identical CDR3 as well. J is TRBJ1-1 and V is TRBV5-1, with 11 bases lining up with TRBD1. With 4 bases clipped from V and 4 bases from J, the junction kept 3 bases outside the gene matches. Looked up from germline, CDR1 is SGHRS and CDR2 is YFSETQ. CDR3 length equals 14 residues. The CDR3 coding sequence is TGCGCCAGCAGCCTTGGGACAGGGGGCACTGAAGCTTTCTTT. It specifies CASSLGTGGTEAFF.

This clone was detected once. The chain uses TRBV19 and TRBJ1-6; no firm D call. Per the germline V gene, CDR1 is LNHDA and CDR2 is SQIVND (reference sequence). The CDR3 has 12 amino acids. V was clipped by 4 bases and J by 8 bases, with 6 bases between them. The CDR3 spells CASSSRYSPLHF. As DNA, the CDR3 is TGTGCCAGTAGTAGCCGATATTCACCCCTCCACTTT.

The chain couples TRBV6-5 to TRBJ1-1; TRBD1 aligns across 8 bases. The V segment lost 4 bases and the J segment 0 bases; nucleotides outside the gene matches: 7. The germline gives CDR1 MNHEY, CDR2 SVGAGI. This CDR3 spans 16 amino acids. The CDR3 region is CASSSNQGAMNTEAFF. CDR3 in DNA: TGTGCCAGCAGTTCTAATCAGGGGGCCATGAACACTGAAGCTTTCTTT.

The chain couples TRBV6-5 to TRBJ1-5; the match to TRBD1 covers 7 bases. Trimming cost V 2 bases and J 5 bases; bases outside gene matches: 0. The germline V gene encodes CDR1 MNHEY and CDR2 SVGAGI. There are 13 residues in the CDR3. The CDR3 protein is CASSYDRDQPQHF. The DNA of the CDR3 is TGTGCCAGCAGTTACGACAGGGATCAGCCCCAGCATTTT.

The rearrangement uses TRBV5-1 and TRBJ2-3; TRBD1 matches at 10 bases. The V segment lost 4 bases and the J segment 6 bases; nucleotides outside the gene matches: 8. The CDR3 contains 15 residues. Germline V CDR1 and CDR2: SGHRS, YFSETQ. CDR3 sequence: CASSLTTGGSDTQYF. CDR3 DNA: TGCGCCAGCAGCCTCACGACAGGGGGCTCGGATACGCAGTATTTT.

V usage is TRBV11-2 and J usage is TRBJ1-2; unclear D gene. CDR3 length: 11 amino acids. The germline CDR1 and CDR2 sequences are SGHAT and FQNNGV. V lost 5 bases to trimming and J lost 9 bases, with 10 bases between them. The CDR3 DNA reads as TGTGCCAGCAGCGGTATTAAGAGCTACACCTTC. Its translation: CASSGIKSYTF.